Included here is one TCR beta chain sequence, with context. The data were obtained in a study of blood T cell repertoires in COVID-19. Assay: immunoSEQ multiplex PCR; the TCRdb copy retains only in-frame clones and omits some. The sample yields 210,000 or so clones, 88% seen once. Germline V CDR1 and CDR2: SGHRS, YFSETQ. Trimming stripped 0 bases from V and 2 bases from J, with 11 bases between. The CDR3 totals 15 residues. The chain is built from TRBV5-1 and TRBJ1-1; D may be TRBD1 (6 bases). The sample consisted of peripheral blood. The sequence was obtained from a woman in her sixties or seventies with acute or convalescent COVID-19. This chain's CDR3 is CASSLGTGPNTEAFF. DNA for the CDR3: TGCGCCAGCAGCTTGGGAACAGGGCCAAACACTGAAGCTTTCTTT.